This TCR beta chain appears in the sequencing data of a study of T-cell reconstitution after alpha-beta-depleted transplantation in children. Regarding the study as a whole: Newly produced T cells mostly accounted for T-cell counts and diversity one year post-transplant. Diversity of TCRbeta at day 60 was high in some patients, arising from surviving recipient T cells and thymic progenitors. Alpha-beta T cells present about two months after transplant were reported to originate from several hundred expanded graft clones.

This clonotype has only a few counts. Its antigen remains unidentified. The CDR3 runs to 13 residues. The V gene's germline CDR1 is SGHVS and CDR2 FNYEAQ. With V trimmed by 5 bases and J by 6 bases, 5 bases remained unmatched. Unique molecular identifiers tagged the TCRbeta library. MiXCR, applied by TCRdb to the PCR reads, yields one record per CDR3 protein. The repertoire holds 300,000 to 400,000 distinct CDR3 sequences, with 15% to 20% as singletons. This sequence joins TRBV7-6 and TRBJ2-7; 9 bases match TRBD1. The receptor comes from a male patient aged 2 to 9 who had a stem cell transplant for acute lymphoblastic leukemia, so the T cells may come from the graft donor. The starting material was PBMCs, mostly from graft donor cells, obtained 360 days after TCRalphabeta/CD19-depleted stem cell transplant. The CDR3 loop reads CASSHRGHGEQYF. The CDR3 nucleotides read TGTGCCAGCAGCCACAGGGGGCATGGCGAGCAGTACTTC.